This T cell receptor beta chain originates from a study of memory CD4+ T cells and cytomegalovirus serostatus. Clones were sequenced by immunoSEQ multiplex PCR, and TCRdb holds only the in-frame ones, with some missing. The sample carries approximately 40,000 clones, around 72% recorded once. Single viable CD3+CD4+CD8-CD45RO+ cells were sorted as the memory CD4+ T cells. This TCR derives from an adult in good health and CMV-seronegative. The sequenced material came from memory CD4+ T cells from blood.

This CDR3 reads CSGRTANTEAFF. Here the CDR3 DNA reads TGCAGCGGCCGGACGGCGAACACTGAAGCTTTCTTT. This sequence joins TRBV29-1 and TRBJ1-1; no reliable D call. V lost 7 bases to trimming and J lost 1 base, with 10 bases between them. Germline CDR1 and CDR2: SQVTM and ANQGSEA. The length of the CDR3 is 12 residues.